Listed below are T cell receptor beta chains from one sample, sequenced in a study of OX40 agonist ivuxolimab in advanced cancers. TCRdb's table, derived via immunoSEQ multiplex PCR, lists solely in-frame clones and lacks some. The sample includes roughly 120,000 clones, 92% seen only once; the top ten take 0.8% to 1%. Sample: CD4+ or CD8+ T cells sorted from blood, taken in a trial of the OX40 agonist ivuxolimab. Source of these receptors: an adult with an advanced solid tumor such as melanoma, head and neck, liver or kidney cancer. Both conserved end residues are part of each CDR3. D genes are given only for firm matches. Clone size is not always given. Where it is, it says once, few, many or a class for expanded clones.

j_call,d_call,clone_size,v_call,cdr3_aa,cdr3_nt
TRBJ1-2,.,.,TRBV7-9,CASSLAYPYYGYTF,TGTGCCAGCAGCTTAGCATACCCATACTATGGCTACACCTTC
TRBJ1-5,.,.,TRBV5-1,CASSLGGDSYQPQHF,TGCGCCAGCAGCTTGGGGGGTGACAGCTATCAGCCCCAGCATTTT
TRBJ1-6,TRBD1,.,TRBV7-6,CASSYGQEGNSPLHF,TGTGCCAGCAGCTACGGACAGGAGGGGAATTCACCCCTCCACTTT
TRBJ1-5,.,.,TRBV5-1,CASSLVPGGDQPQHF,TGCGCCAGCAGCTTGGTACCCGGGGGAGATCAGCCCCAGCATTTT
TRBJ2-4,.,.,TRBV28,CASSLSVGGSKNIQYF,TGTGCCAGCAGTTTATCGGTGGGAGGCTCCAAAAACATTCAGTACTTC
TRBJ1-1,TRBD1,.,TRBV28,CASSFSLGQGEAFF,TGTGCCAGCAGTTTTTCCCTCGGACAGGGTGAAGCTTTCTTT
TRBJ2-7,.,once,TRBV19,CASSRSGVSYEQYF,TGTGCCAGTAGTCGCAGTGGGGTTTCCTACGAGCAGTACTTC
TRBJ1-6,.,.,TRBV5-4,CASSLRRLNSPLHF,TGTGCCAGCAGCTTGCGGCGGCTAAATTCACCCCTCCACTTT
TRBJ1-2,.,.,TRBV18,CASSRTDRERGYTF,TGTGCCAGCTCGCGGACAGATAGGGAGCGTGGCTACACCTTC
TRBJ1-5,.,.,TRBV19,CASSILSGHEHF,TGTGCCAGTAGTATCCTCTCGGGACATGAGCATTTT
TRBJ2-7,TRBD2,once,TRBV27,CASTLLAGGAYEQYF,TGTGCCAGCACCCTGCTAGCGGGAGGGGCCTACGAGCAGTACTTC
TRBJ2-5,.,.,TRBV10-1,CASSDNHQETQYF,TGCGCCAGCAGTGATAATCACCAAGAGACCCAGTACTTC
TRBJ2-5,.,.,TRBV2,CASSTDQETQYF,TGTGCCAGCAGTACAGACCAAGAGACCCAGTACTTC
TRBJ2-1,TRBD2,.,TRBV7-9,CASSFSGIPPNEQFF,TGTGCCAGCAGCTTTAGCGGGATCCCACCGAATGAGCAGTTCTTC
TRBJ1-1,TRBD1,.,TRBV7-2,CASTGGRGLPSNTEAFF,TGTGCCAGCACCGGGGGGAGGGGGCTCCCCTCGAACACTGAAGCTTTCTTT
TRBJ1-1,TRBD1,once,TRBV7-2,CASSDLTGRVGTEAFF,TGTGCCAGCAGCGACCTGACAGGGAGAGTAGGCACTGAAGCTTTCTTT
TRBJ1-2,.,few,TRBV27,CASSLGVSYGYTF,TGTGCCAGCAGTTTAGGCGTGTCCTATGGCTACACCTTC
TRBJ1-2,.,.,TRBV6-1,CASSAQANRDGNGYTF,TGTGCCAGCAGTGCCCAAGCAAACAGGGACGGGAATGGCTACACCTTC
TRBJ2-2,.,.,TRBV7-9,CASSRLHPGTRWSGGELFF,TGTGCCAGCAGCCGACTACATCCCGGGACTCGGTGGTCCGGCGGGGAGCTGTTTTTT
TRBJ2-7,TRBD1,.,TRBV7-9,CASSLAGTGPYEQYF,TGTGCCAGCAGCTTAGCGGGGACAGGCCCCTACGAGCAGTACTTC
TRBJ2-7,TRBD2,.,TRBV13,CASSLVGAGVYEQYF,TGTGCCAGCAGCTTAGTTGGAGCGGGAGTATACGAGCAGTACTTC
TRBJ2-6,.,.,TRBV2,CASSLIRGSSGANVLTF,TGTGCCAGCAGCCTCATCAGAGGAAGCTCTGGGGCCAACGTCCTGACTTTC
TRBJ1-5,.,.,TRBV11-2,CASSLTTSNQPQHF,TGTGCCAGCAGCTTAACCACTAGCAATCAGCCCCAGCATTTT
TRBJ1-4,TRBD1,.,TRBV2,CASSASGTEGEKLFF,TGTGCCAGCAGTGCCTCCGGGACAGAAGGCGAAAAACTGTTTTTT
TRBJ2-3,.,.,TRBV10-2,CASSESSRWGPFTDTQYF,TGCGCCAGCAGTGAGTCGTCGAGGTGGGGACCTTTCACAGATACGCAGTATTTT
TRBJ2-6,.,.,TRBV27,CASSFGPSGANVLTF,TGTGCCAGCAGTTTCGGTCCCTCTGGGGCCAACGTCCTGACTTTC
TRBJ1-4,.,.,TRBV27,CASSFNRANEKLFF,TGTGCCAGCAGTTTTAACAGGGCCAATGAAAAACTGTTTTTT
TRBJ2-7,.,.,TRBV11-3,CASSLGEGTTTYEQYF,TGTGCCAGCAGCTTAGGAGAGGGGACGACAACCTACGAGCAGTACTTC
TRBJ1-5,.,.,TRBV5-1,CASSLIAGANQPQHF,TGCGCCAGCAGCTTAATAGCAGGGGCAAATCAGCCCCAGCATTTT
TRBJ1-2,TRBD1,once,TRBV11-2,CASSLVGTGRGYTF,TGTGCCAGCAGCTTAGTCGGGACAGGCCGAGGCTACACCTTC
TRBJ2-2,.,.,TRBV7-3,CASSLLGNTGELFF,TGTGCCAGCAGCTTGTTAGGGAACACCGGGGAGCTGTTTTTT
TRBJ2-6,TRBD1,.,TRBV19,CASSFERTGWTGANVLTF,TGTGCCAGTAGTTTTGAAAGGACAGGGTGGACTGGGGCCAACGTCCTGACTTTC
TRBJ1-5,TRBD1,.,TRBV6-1,CASSVRHQGGQPQHF,TGTGCCAGCAGTGTTAGGCATCAGGGGGGTCAGCCCCAGCATTTT
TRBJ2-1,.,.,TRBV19,CASSVGTRAYNEQFF,TGTGCCAGTAGTGTCGGGACCCGGGCCTACAATGAGCAGTTCTTC
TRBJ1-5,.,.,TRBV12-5,CASGPGTGFNQPQHF,TGTGCTAGTGGTCCCGGGACGGGGTTCAATCAGCCCCAGCATTTT
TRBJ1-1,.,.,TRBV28,CASFPQGRTEAFF,TGTGCCAGCTTTCCCCAGGGACGCACTGAAGCTTTCTTT
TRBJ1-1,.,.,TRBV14,CASSQEMGFMNTEAFF,TGTGCCAGCAGCCAAGAGATGGGATTCATGAACACTGAAGCTTTCTTT
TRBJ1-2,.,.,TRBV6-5,CASRLSGPAGGYTF,TGTGCCAGCAGGCTAAGCGGCCCCGCCGGGGGCTACACCTTC
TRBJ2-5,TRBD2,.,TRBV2,CASSEAGTSGMGETQYF,TGTGCCAGCAGTGAAGCGGGGACTAGCGGGATGGGGGAGACCCAGTACTTC
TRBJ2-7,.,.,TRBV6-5,CASSTTTRSYEQYF,TGTGCCAGCAGTACGACTACCCGCTCCTACGAGCAGTACTTC
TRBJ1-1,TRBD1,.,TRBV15,CATSRAYPGGTEAFF,TGTGCCACCAGCAGAGCATATCCAGGGGGAACTGAAGCTTTCTTT
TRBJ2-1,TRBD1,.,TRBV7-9,CASSSRTGWSNEQFF,TGTGCCAGCAGCTCCAGGACAGGGTGGAGCAATGAGCAGTTCTTC
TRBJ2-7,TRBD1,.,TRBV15,CATSRAGTGAYEQYF,TGTGCCACCAGCAGAGCCGGGACAGGGGCGTACGAGCAGTACTTC
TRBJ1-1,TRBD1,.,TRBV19,CASSIRGTGMNTEAFF,TGTGCCAGTAGTATAAGGGGGACAGGGATGAACACTGAAGCTTTCTTT
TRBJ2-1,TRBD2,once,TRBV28,CASSGRAQRAYNEQFF,TGTGCCAGCTCCGGGAGGGCCCAAAGAGCCTACAATGAGCAGTTCTTC
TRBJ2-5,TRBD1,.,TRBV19,CASSRQGQETQYF,TGTGCCAGTAGCCGACAGGGCCAAGAGACCCAGTACTTC
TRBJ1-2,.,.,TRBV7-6,CASSPAAGNYGYTF,TGTGCCAGCAGCCCCGCCGCTGGTAACTATGGCTACACCTTC
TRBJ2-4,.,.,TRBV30,CAWSPPPPNIQYF,TGTGCCTGGAGTCCGCCTCCACCAAACATTCAGTACTTC
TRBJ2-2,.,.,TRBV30,CAWSGRLVEPGELFF,TGTGCCTGGAGTGGTCGACTAGTTGAACCCGGGGAGCTGTTTTTT
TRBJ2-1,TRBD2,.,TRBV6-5,CASSFHGGKYNEQFF,TGTGCCAGCAGTTTCCACGGGGGGAAATACAATGAGCAGTTCTTC
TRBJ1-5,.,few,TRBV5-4,CASSFDNNQPQHF,TGTGCCAGCAGCTTTGACAACAATCAGCCCCAGCATTTT
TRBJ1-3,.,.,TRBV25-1,CASTGQSLSGNTIYF,TGTGCCAGCACTGGACAGTCACTATCTGGAAACACCATATATTTT
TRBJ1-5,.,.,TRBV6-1,CASNPRRADNQPQHF,TGTGCCAGCAACCCCCGGAGGGCAGATAATCAGCCCCAGCATTTT